This T cell receptor (beta chain) was sequenced for a study of T cell repertoires in ileal Crohn's disease. Study-level points and caveats: Active smokers at surgery had more clonal expansions than non-smokers. High-frequency clones were more common in sorted CD8 than CD4 cells.

This clone is medium-sized by share. Its target is unknown. The table came from immunoSEQ multiplex PCR; TCRdb's copy has only in-frame clones and leaves some out. In the table there are approximately 13,000 clones, roughly 70% of which are singletons. The CDR3 has 13 residues. Trimming cost V 0 bases and J 4 bases, with 7 bases left between them. Germline CDR1 and CDR2: SGHDT and YYEEEE. V is TRBV5-6 and J is TRBJ1-2; no clear D. This sequence was found in an adult with Crohn's disease. Sample: ileal tissue. Here the CDR3 reads CASSLGGSYGYTF. The CDR3 nucleotides read TGTGCCAGCAGCTTGGGCGGCTCCTATGGCTACACCTTC.